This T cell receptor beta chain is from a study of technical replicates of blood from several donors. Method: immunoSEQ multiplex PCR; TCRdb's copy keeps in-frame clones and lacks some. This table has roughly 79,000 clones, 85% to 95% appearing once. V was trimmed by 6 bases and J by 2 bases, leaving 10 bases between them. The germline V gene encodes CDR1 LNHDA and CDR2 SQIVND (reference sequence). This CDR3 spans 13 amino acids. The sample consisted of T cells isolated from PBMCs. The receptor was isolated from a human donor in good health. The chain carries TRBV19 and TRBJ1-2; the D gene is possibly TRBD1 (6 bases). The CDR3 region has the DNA TGTGCCAGTAGCCCTACAGGGAACTATGGCTACACCTTC. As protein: CASSPTGNYGYTF.